This entry lists 4 T cell receptor beta chains sequenced from one sample in a study of graft-versus-host responses after intestinal transplantation. This table comes from immunoSEQ multiplex PCR, and its TCRdb copy is limited to in-frame clones, with some not included. Found here are 75,000 to 100,000 clones, 90% of them singletons; the top ten hold 15% to 20%. The material sequenced was PBMCs, taken roughly 68 weeks after intestinal transplant. The receptors originated from a human patient who received an intestinal transplant, so some T cells may come from the graft donor.

DNA of the CDR3: TGTGCCATCAGGGGGGAGGGCACCGGGGAGCTGTTTTTT. It encodes CAIRGEGTGELFF. The chain is built from TRBV10-3 and TRBJ2-2; 7 bases align to TRBD2. Trimming removed 6 bases from V and 4 bases from J; junction bases left unmatched: 2. The CDR3 covers 13 residues. Germline assignment: CDR1 ENHRY and CDR2 SYGVKD.

The chain joins TRBV9 to TRBJ2-5; TRBD1 agrees at 10 bases. From germline, CDR1 is SGDLS and CDR2 YYNGEE. V lost 3 bases to trimming and J lost 4 bases; unmatched junction nucleotides: 3. The CDR3 is made up of 14 amino acids. The CDR3 here is CASSGRTGGETQYF. CDR3 coding DNA: TGTGCCAGCAGCGGACGGACAGGGGGAGAGACCCAGTACTTC.

Comments on this clone: One junction end disagrees with the germline gene, perhaps due to a read error. This chain links TRBV6-1 with TRBJ2-3; a possible D gene is TRBD1 (6 bases). Germline CDR1 and CDR2: MNHNS and SASEGT. This CDR3 region has 14 residues. CDR3 residues: CASRKDRSTNTQYF. CDR3 nucleotide sequence: TGTGCCAGCAGAAAAGACAGGTCCACAAATACGCAGTATTTT.

The DNA for the CDR3 is TGTGCCAGCAGCCCCCAGGGCTTTTGGAACACCGGGGAGCTGTTTTTT. Protein sequence: CASSPQGFWNTGELFF. This chain connects TRBV7-8 to TRBJ2-2, with D perhaps matching TRBD1 (5 bases). V gave up 5 bases and J gave up 1 base, with 14 bases separating them. The CDR3 consists of 16 residues. Germline lookup yields CDR1 SGHVS and CDR2 FQNEAQ.